This T cell receptor beta chain was recovered during a study of CD8 T cells in Susac syndrome. RNA totalling roughly 0.45 to 1 ug underwent reverse transcription with random hexamers. MiXCR, applied by TCRdb to the immunoSEQ multiplex PCR reads, yields one record per CDR3 protein. The sample carries roughly 400,000 distinct CDR3 sequences, around 83% recorded once. The sequenced material came from CD8+ T cells from PBMCs. The receptor's source is a human donor with multiple sclerosis.

This chain's CDR3 is CASSFGNREYF. The CDR3 DNA reads TGTGCCAGCAGTTTTGGGAATCGCGAGTACTTC. The genes are TRBV27 and TRBJ2-7; D unresolved. CDR3 length: 11 amino acids. Germline lookup yields CDR1 MNHEY and CDR2 SMNVEV (reference sequence). Trimming stripped 3 bases from V and 11 bases from J, with 11 bases between.